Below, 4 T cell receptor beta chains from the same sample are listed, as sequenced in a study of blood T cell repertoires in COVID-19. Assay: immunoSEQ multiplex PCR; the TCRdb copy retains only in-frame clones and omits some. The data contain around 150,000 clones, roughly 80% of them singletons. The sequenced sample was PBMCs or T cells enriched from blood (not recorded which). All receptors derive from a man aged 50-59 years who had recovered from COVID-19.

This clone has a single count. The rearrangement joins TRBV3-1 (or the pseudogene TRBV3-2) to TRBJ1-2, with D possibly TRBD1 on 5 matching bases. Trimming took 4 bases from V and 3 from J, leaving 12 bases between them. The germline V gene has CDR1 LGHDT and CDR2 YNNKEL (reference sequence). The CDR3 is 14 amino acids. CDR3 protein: CASSRLGRDYGYTF. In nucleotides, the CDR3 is TGTGCCAGCAGCCGCCTGGGGCGAGACTATGGCTACACCTTC.

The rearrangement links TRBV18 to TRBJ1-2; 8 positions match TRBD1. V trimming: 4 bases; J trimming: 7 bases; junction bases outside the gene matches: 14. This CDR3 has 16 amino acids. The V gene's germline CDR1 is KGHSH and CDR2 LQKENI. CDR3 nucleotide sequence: TGTGCCAGCTCACAAGGACAGGGAGTCGGGTTTGGTGGCTACACCTTC. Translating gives CASSQGQGVGFGGYTF.

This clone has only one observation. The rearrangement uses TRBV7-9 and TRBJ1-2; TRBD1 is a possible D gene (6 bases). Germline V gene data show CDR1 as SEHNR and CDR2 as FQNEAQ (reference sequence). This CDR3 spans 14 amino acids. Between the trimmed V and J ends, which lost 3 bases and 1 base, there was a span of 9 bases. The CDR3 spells CASSLGAVNYGYTF. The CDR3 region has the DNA TGTGCCAGCAGCTTGGGGGCGGTTAACTATGGCTACACCTTC.

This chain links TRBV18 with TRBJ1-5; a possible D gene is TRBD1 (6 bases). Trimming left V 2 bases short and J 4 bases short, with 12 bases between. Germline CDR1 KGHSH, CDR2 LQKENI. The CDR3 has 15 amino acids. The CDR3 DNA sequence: TGTGCCAGCTCACCAGGACAGAATACTAATCAGCCCCAGCATTTT. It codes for CASSPGQNTNQPQHF.